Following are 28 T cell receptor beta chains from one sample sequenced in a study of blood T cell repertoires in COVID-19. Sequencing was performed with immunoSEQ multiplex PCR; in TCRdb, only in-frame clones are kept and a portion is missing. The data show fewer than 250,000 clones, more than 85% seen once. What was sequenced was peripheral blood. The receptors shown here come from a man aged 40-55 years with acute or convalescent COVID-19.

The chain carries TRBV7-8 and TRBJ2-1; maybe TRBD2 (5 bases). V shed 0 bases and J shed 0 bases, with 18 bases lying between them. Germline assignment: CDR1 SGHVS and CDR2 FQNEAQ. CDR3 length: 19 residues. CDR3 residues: CASSLAPGSGKRSYNEQFF. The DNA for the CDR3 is TGTGCCAGCAGCTTAGCGCCCGGGTCGGGGAAACGCTCCTACAATGAGCAGTTCTTC. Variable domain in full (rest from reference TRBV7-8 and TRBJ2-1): GAGVSQSPRYKVAKRGQDVALRCDPISGHVSLFWYQQALGQGPEFLTYFQNEAQLDKSGLPSDRFFAERPEGSVSTLKIQRTQQEDSAVYLCASSLAPGSGKRSYNEQFFGPGTRLTVL.

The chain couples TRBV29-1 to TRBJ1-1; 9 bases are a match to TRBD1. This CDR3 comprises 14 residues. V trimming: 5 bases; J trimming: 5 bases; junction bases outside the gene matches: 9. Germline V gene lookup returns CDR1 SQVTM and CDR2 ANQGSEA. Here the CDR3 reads CSVRIGQGNTEAFF. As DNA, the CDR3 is TGCAGCGTTCGAATCGGACAGGGGAATACTGAAGCTTTCTTT. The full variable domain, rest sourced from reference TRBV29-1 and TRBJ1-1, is SAVISQKPSRDICQRGTSLTIQCQVDSQVTMMFWYRQQPGQSLTLIATANQGSEATYESGFVIDKFPISRPNLTFSTLTVSNMSPEDSSIYLCSVRIGQGNTEAFFGQGTRLTVV.

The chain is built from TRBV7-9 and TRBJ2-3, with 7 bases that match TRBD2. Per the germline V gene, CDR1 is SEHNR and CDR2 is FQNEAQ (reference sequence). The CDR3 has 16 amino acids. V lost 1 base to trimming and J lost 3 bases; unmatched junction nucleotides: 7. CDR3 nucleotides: TGTGCCAGCAGCTTAGTCCAGCGGGGTGGAACAGATACGCAGTATTTT. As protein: CASSLVQRGGTDTQYF.

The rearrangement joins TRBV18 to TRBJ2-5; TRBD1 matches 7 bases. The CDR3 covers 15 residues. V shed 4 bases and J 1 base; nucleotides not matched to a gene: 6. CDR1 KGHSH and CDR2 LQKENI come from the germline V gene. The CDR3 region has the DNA TGTGCCAGCTCACTCCCCGGGACAGTCCAAGAGACCCAGTACTTC. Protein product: CASSLPGTVQETQYF.

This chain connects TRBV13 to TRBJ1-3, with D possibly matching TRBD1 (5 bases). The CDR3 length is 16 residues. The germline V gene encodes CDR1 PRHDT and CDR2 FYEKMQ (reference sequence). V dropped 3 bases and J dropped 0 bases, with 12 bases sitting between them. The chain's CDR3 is CASSFMGLDSGNTIYF. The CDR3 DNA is TGTGCCAGCAGCTTCATGGGACTGGACTCTGGAAACACCATATATTTT.

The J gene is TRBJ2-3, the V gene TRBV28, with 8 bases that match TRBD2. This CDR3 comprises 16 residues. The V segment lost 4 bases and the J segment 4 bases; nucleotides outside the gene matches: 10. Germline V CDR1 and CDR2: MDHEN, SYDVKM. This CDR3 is CASSSSPAGGADTQYF. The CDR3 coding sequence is TGTGCCAGCAGTTCGAGTCCGGCGGGAGGAGCAGATACGCAGTATTTT.

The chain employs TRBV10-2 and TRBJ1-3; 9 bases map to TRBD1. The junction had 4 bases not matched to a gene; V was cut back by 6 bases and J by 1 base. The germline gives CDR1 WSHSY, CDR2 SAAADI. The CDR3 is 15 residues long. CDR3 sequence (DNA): TGCGCCAGCAGGAAACAGGGGGCGTCTGGAAACACCATATATTTT. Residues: CASRKQGASGNTIYF.

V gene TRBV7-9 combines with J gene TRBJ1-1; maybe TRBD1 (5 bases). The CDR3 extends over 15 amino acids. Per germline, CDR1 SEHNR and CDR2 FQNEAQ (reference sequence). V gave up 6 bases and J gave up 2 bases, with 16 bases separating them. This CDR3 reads CASSKEPGLNTEAFF. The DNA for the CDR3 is TGTGCCAGCAGTAAGGAGCCGGGACTTAACACTGAAGCTTTCTTT.

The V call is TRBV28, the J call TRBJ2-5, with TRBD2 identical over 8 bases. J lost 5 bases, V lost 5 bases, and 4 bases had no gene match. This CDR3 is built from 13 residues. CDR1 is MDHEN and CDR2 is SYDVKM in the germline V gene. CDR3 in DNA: TGTGCCAGCAGTACGGGGGGGCGCGAGACCCAGTACTTC. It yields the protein CASSTGGRETQYF.

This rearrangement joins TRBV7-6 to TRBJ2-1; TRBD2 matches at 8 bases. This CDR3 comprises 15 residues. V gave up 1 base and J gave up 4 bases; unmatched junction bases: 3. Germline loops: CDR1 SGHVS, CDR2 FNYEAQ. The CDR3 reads CASSLGLAGYNEQFF. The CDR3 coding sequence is TGTGCCAGCAGCTTAGGGCTAGCGGGTTACAATGAGCAGTTCTTC.

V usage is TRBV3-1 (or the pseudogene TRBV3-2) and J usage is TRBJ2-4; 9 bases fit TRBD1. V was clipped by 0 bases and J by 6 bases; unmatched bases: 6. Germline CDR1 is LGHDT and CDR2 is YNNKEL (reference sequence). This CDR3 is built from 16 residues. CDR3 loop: CASSQEVGTGINIQYF. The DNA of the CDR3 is TGTGCCAGCAGCCAAGAGGTAGGGACAGGGATAAACATTCAGTACTTC.

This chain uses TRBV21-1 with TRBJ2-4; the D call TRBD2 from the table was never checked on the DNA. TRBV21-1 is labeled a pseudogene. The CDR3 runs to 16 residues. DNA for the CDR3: TGTGCCAGCAGATGGGACTCCAAATCCCCTCCAAACATTCAGTACTTC. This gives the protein CASRWDSKSPPNIQYF.

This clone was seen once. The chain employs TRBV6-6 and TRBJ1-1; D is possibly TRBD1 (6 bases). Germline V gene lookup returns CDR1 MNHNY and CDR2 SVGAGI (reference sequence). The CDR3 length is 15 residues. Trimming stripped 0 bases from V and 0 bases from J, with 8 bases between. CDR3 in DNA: TGTGCCAGCAGTTACTCGACAGGCATGAACACTGAAGCTTTCTTT. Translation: CASSYSTGMNTEAFF.

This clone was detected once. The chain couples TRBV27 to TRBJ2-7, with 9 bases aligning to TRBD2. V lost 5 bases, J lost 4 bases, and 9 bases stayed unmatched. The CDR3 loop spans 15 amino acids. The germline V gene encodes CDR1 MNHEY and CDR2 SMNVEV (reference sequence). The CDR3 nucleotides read TGTGCCAGCAGTCTAGCGGGACTAGGGACTTACGAGCAGTACTTC. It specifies CASSLAGLGTYEQYF.

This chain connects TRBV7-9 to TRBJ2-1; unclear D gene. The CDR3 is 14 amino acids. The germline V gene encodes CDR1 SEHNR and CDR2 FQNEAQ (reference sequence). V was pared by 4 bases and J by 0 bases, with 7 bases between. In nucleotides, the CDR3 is TGTGCCAGCAGCTCCCCCATCTCCTACAATGAGCAGTTCTTC. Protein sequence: CASSSPISYNEQFF.

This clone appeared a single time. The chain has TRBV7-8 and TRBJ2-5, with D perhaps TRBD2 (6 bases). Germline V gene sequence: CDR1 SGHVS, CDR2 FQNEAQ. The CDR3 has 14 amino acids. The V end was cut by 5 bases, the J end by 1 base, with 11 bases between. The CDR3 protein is CASSLGTSQETQYF. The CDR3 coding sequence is TGTGCCAGCAGCCTAGGGACTTCCCAAGAGACCCAGTACTTC.

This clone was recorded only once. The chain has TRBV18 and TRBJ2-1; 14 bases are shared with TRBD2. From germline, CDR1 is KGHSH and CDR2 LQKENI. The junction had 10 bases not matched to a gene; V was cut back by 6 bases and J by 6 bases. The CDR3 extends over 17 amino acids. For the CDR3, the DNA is TGTGCCAGCTCTCCGGGACTAGCGGGGGCCAGGGGCAATGAGCAGTTCTTC. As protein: CASSPGLAGARGNEQFF. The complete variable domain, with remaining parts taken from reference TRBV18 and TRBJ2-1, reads NAGVMQNPRHLVRRRGQEARLRCSPMKGHSHVYWYRQLPEEGLKFMVYLQKENIIDESGMPKERFSAEFPKEGPSILRIQQVVRGDSAAYFCASSPGLAGARGNEQFFGPGTRLTVL.

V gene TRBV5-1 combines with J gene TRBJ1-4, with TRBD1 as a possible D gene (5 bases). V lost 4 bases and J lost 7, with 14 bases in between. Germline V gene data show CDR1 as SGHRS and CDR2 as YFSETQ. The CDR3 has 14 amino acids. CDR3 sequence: CASSLGQDFEKLFF. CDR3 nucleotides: TGCGCCAGCAGCCTTGGACAAGACTTTGAAAAACTGTTTTTT.

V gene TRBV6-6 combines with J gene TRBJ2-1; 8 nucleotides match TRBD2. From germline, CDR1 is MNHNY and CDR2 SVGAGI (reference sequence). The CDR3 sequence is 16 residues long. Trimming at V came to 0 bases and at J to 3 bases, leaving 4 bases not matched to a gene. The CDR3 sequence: CASSYSISGIYNEQFF. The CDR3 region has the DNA TGTGCCAGCAGTTACTCGATTAGCGGGATCTACAATGAGCAGTTCTTC.

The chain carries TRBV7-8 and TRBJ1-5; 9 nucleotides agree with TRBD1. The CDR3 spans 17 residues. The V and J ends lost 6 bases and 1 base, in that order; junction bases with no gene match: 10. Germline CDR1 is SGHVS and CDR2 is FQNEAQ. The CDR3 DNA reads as TGTGCCAGCAGGGAGGGGACAGGGAGTTGGAGCAATCAGCCCCAGCATTTT. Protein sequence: CASREGTGSWSNQPQHF.

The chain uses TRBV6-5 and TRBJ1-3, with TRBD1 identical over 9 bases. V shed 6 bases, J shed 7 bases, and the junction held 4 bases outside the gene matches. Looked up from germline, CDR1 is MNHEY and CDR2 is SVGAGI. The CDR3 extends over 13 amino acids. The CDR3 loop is CASSGTGRNTIYF. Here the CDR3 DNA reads TGTGCCAGCAGCGGGACAGGGAGGAACACCATATATTTT.

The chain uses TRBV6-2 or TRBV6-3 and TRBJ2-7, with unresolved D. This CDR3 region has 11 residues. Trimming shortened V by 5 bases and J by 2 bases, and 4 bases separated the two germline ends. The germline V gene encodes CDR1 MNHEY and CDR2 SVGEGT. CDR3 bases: TGTGCCAGCAGTGACACCTACGAGCAGTACTTC. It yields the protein CASSDTYEQYF.

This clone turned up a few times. The CDR3 here is CSFGQYTEAFF. Here the CDR3 DNA reads TGCAGCTTTGGACAGTACACTGAAGCTTTCTTT. The chain carries TRBV29-1 and TRBJ1-1; tentatively, D is TRBD1 (6 bases). Germline lookup yields CDR1 SQVTM and CDR2 ANQGSEA. V was shortened by 8 bases and J by 3 bases, with 10 bases between the two germline ends. The CDR3 spans 11 residues.

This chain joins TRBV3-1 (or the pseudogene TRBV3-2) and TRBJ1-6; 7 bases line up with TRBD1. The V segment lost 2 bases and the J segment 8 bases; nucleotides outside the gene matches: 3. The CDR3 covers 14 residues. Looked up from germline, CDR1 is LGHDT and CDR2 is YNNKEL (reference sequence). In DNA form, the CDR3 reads TGTGCCAGCAGCCAACGAGACAGGGATTCACCCCTCCACTTT. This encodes CASSQRDRDSPLHF.

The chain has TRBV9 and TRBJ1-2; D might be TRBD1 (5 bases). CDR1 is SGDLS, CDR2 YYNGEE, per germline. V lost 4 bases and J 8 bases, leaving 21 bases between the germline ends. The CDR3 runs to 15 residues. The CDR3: CASSPVQAPSGGYTF. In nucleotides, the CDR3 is TGTGCCAGCAGCCCTGTACAGGCCCCATCTGGGGGCTACACCTTC.

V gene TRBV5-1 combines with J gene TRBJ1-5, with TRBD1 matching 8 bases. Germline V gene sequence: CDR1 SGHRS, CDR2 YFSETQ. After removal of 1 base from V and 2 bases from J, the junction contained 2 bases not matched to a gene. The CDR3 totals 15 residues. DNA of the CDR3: TGCGCCAGCAGCTTGACGACAGGGGGCAATCAGCCCCAGCATTTT. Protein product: CASSLTTGGNQPQHF.

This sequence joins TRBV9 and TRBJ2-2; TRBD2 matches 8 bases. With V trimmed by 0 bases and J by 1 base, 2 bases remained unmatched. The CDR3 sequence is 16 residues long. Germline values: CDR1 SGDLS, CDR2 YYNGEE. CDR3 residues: CASSVGTSQNTGELFF. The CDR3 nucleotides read TGTGCCAGCAGCGTAGGGACTAGCCAGAACACCGGGGAGCTGTTTTTT.

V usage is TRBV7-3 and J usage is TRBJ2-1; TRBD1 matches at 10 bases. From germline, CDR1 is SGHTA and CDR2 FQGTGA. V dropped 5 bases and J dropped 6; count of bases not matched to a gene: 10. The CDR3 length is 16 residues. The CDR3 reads CASSAQPGQGFNEQFF. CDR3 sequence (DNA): TGTGCCAGCAGCGCTCAGCCGGGACAGGGGTTCAATGAGCAGTTCTTC.